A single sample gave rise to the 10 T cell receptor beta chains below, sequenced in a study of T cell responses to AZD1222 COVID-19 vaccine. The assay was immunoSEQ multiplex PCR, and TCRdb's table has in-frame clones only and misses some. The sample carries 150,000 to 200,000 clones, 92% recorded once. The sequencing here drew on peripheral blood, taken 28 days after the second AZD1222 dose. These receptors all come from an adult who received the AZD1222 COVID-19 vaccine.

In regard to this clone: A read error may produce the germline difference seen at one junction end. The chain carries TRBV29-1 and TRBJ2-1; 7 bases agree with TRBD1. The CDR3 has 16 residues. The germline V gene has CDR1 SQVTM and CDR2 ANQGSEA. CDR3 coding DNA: TGCAGCGTAGAAGGGCCGGCCGGGCAGGGGGTAAATGAGCAGTTCTTC. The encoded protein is CSVEGPAGQGVNEQFF.

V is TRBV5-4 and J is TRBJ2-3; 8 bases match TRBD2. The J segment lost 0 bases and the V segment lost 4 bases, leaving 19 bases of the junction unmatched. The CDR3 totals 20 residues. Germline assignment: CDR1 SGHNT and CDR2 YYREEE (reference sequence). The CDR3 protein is CASSPGGRVAGKTSTDTQYF. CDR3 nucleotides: TGTGCCAGCAGCCCCGGAGGGAGAGTAGCGGGAAAAACTAGCACAGATACGCAGTATTTT.

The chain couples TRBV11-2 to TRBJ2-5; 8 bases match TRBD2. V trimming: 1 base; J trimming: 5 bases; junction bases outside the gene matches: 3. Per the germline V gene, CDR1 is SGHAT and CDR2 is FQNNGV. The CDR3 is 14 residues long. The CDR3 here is CASSLGGGRETQYF. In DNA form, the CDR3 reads TGTGCCAGCAGCTTAGGCGGGGGGCGGGAGACCCAGTACTTC. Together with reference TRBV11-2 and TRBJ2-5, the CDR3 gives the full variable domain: EAGVAQSPRYKIIEKRQSVAFWCNPISGHATLYWYQQILGQGPKLLIQFQNNGVVDDSQLPKDRFSAERLKGVDSTLKIQPAKLEDSAVYLCASSLGGGRETQYFGPGTRLLVL.

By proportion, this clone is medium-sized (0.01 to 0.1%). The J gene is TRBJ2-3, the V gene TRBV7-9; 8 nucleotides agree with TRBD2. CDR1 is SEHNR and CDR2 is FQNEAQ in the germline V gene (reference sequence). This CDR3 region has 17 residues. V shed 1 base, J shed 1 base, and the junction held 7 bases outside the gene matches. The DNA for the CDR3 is TGTGCCAGCAGCTTAGAAGGTAGCGGGGACGGCACAGATACGCAGTATTTT. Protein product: CASSLEGSGDGTDTQYF.

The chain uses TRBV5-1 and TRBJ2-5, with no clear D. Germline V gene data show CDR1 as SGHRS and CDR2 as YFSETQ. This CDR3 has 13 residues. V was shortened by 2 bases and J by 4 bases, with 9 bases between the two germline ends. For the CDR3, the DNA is TGCGCCAGCAGCTTCAGACAAAGAGAGACCCAGTACTTC. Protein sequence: CASSFRQRETQYF.

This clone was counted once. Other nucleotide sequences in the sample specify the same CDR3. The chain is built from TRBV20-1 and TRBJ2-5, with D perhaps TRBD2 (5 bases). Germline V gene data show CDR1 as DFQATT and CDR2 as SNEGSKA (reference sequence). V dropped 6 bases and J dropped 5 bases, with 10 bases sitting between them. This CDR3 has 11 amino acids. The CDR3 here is CSARAGETQYF. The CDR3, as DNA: TGCAGTGCGCGGGCCGGGGAGACCCAGTACTTC.

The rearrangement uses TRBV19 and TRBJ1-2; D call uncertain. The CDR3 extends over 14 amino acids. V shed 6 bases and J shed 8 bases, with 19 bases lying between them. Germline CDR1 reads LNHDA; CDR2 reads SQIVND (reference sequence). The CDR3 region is CASRSRTLEGGYTF. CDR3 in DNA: TGTGCCAGTAGGTCTCGGACCCTAGAAGGGGGCTACACCTTC.

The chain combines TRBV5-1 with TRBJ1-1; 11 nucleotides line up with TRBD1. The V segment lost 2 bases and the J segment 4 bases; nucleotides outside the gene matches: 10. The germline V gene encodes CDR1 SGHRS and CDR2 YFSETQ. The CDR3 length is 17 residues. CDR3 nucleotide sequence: TGCGCCAGCAGCTTAGGACAGGGGGCGCGGATAGGCACTGAAGCTTTCTTT. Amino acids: CASSLGQGARIGTEAFF.

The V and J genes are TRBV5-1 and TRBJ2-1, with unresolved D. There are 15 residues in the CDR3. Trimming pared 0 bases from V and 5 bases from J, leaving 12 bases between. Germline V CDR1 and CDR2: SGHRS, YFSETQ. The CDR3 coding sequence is TGCGCCAGCAGCTTGGAGGTGGCTACACACAATGAGCAGTTCTTC. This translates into CASSLEVATHNEQFF.

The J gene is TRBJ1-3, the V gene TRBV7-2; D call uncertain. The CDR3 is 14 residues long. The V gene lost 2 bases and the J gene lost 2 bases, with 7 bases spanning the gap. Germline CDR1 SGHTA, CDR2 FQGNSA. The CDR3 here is CASSLLGTGNTIYF. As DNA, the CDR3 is TGTGCCAGCAGCTTACTGGGTACTGGAAACACCATATATTTT.